The 29 T cell receptor beta chains listed next were all sequenced from one sample in a study of early T cells in non-severe SARS-CoV-2 infection. TCRdb re-derived calls from the 5' RACE reads in MiXCR, one entry per CDR3 protein. The sample records about 85,000 distinct CDR3 sequences, approximately 15% being singletons. Sequencing was performed on whole blood. The receptor source for this set is an adult who was a healthcare worker with PCR-confirmed SARS-CoV-2 infection or an uninfected control (not recorded which).

This clonotype was observed many times. V gene TRBV7-6 combines with J gene TRBJ2-2; no clear D gene. The CDR3 spans 14 residues. Germline loops: CDR1 SGHVS, CDR2 FNYEAQ. V shed 5 bases and J shed 0 bases, with 7 bases lying between them. The CDR3 bases are TGTGCCAGCAGCCCGAGCCCGAACACCGGGGAGCTGTTTTTT. Translating gives CASSPSPNTGELFF.

The chain carries TRBV29-1 and TRBJ2-1, with D unclear. The CDR3 consists of 9 residues. Germline V gene lookup returns CDR1 SQVTM and CDR2 ANQGSEA. Trimming removed 2 bases at V and 14 bases at J, with 7 bases between. The CDR3 region is CSVERGEFF. CDR3 DNA: TGCAGCGTTGAACGTGGGGAGTTCTTC.

The rearrangement uses TRBV11-2 and TRBJ1-1; no clear D. Germline V gene sequence: CDR1 SGHAT, CDR2 FQNNGV. The CDR3 contains 13 residues. The V gene lost 5 bases and the J gene lost 1 base, with 8 bases spanning the gap. This CDR3 reads CASSHGQNTEAFF. CDR3 nucleotides: TGTGCCAGCAGCCACGGGCAGAACACTGAAGCTTTCTTT. The variable domain in full, with the rest retrieved from reference TRBV11-2 and TRBJ1-1, is EAGVAQSPRYKIIEKRQSVAFWCNPISGHATLYWYQQILGQGPKLLIQFQNNGVVDDSQLPKDRFSAERLKGVDSTLKIQPAKLEDSAVYLCASSHGQNTEAFFGQGTRLTVV.

A few counts support this clonotype. The genes are TRBV29-1 and TRBJ2-7; 12 bases match TRBD2. CDR3 length: 15 amino acids. CDR1 is SQVTM, CDR2 ANQGSEA, per germline. V was pared by 3 bases and J by 2 bases, with 5 bases of the junction left unmatched. This CDR3 is CSVEPTSGGAYEQYF. CDR3 DNA: TGCAGCGTTGAGCCGACTAGCGGGGGAGCCTACGAGCAGTACTTC.

V gene TRBV29-1 combines with J gene TRBJ2-2; perhaps TRBD2 as D (6 bases). The CDR3 is 13 residues long. CDR1 and CDR2 (germline): SQVTM, ANQGSEA. Trimming took 4 bases from V and 3 from J, leaving 9 bases between them. CDR3 sequence reads: CSVGVADTGELFF. For the CDR3, the DNA is TGCAGCGTTGGGGTAGCGGACACCGGGGAGCTGTTTTTT.

The table lists this clonotype with a few counts. The DNA for the CDR3 is TGTGCCAGCAGCGTAGAGGCGGGTCCCAGCGAGCAGTACTTC. Translating it yields CASSVEAGPSEQYF. The rearrangement links TRBV9 to TRBJ2-7, with D possibly matching TRBD2 (5 bases). The germline gives CDR1 SGDLS, CDR2 YYNGEE. CDR3 length equals 14 residues. With 0 bases removed from V and 6 bases from J, the gap between germline ends came to 13 bases.

This clonotype has just a few counts. CDR3 in DNA: TGCAGTCTTAACGACCCGAGGGGGGTAGACTATGGCTACACCTTC. Residues: CSLNDPRGVDYGYTF. The gene calls are TRBV20-1 and TRBJ1-2; TRBD1 is a possible D gene (6 bases). This CDR3 comprises 15 residues. From germline, CDR1 is DFQATT and CDR2 SNEGSKA (reference sequence). The V end lost 8 bases, the J end lost 3 bases, and 22 bases lay between the germline ends.

This chain connects TRBV7-6 to TRBJ2-2, with TRBD1 matching 9 bases. The junction had 7 bases not matched to a gene; V was cut back by 4 bases and J by 4 bases. The CDR3 runs to 16 residues. Germline CDR1 is SGHVS and CDR2 is FNYEAQ. The CDR3 bases are TGTGCCAGCAGCTCTACGGGACAGGGTTTCACCGGGGAGCTGTTTTTT. Translating it yields CASSSTGQGFTGELFF.

This clonotype was found many times. This rearrangement joins TRBV12-3 or TRBV12-4 to TRBJ2-1; 9 nucleotides agree with TRBD2. The junction had 9 bases not matched to a gene; V was cut back by 5 bases and J by 4 bases. The CDR3 totals 16 residues. CDR3 region: CASSHRSGSEYNEQFF. CDR3 in DNA: TGTGCCAGCAGTCACCGTAGCGGGAGTGAGTACAATGAGCAGTTCTTC.

V usage is TRBV20-1 and J usage is TRBJ2-6; 10 nucleotides align to TRBD1. The CDR3 is 16 amino acids. Germline CDR1 and CDR2: DFQATT and SNEGSKA (reference sequence). V lost 6 bases, J lost 4 bases, and 9 bases stayed unmatched. The CDR3 nucleotides are TGCAGTGCCCGGCCCGGACAGGGGGTCGGGGCCAACGTCCTGACTTTC. Translating gives CSARPGQGVGANVLTF.

The genes are TRBV18 and TRBJ1-4; D not certain. Trimming pared 4 bases from V and 6 bases from J, leaving 9 bases between. Germline V gives CDR1 KGHSH, CDR2 LQKENI. This CDR3 region has 13 residues. CDR3 loop: CASSQGLDEKLFF. The CDR3 DNA reads TGTGCCAGCTCACAAGGGCTGGATGAAAAACTGTTTTTT.

There are many counts of this clonotype. The chain has TRBV7-8 and TRBJ2-7; D may be TRBD1 (6 bases). The CDR3 covers 14 residues. CDR1 is SGHVS and CDR2 is FQNEAQ in the germline V gene. V dropped 4 bases and J dropped 1 base, with 11 bases sitting between them. CDR3 sequence reads: CASSYGQRSYEQYF. The CDR3 nucleotides read TGTGCCAGCAGCTATGGACAGAGGTCCTACGAGCAGTACTTC.

There are a few counts of this clonotype. The chain combines TRBV9 with TRBJ2-1; D is ambiguous. The V and J ends lost 0 bases and 10 bases respectively, with 5 bases between them. This CDR3 has 11 residues. Per the germline V gene, CDR1 is SGDLS and CDR2 is YYNGEE. The CDR3 sequence is CASSVAREQFF. CDR3 bases: TGTGCCAGCAGCGTAGCTAGGGAGCAGTTCTTC.

In its sample, this clonotype was seen a few times. V is TRBV5-1 and J is TRBJ2-1, with a possible D match to TRBD2 (5 bases). The V gene lost 6 bases and the J gene lost 4 bases, with 20 bases spanning the gap. CDR3 size: 16 residues. From germline, CDR1 is SGHRS and CDR2 YFSETQ. In DNA, the CDR3 is TGCGCCAGCACTCAAGCGAACCAGCGGCTATACAATGAGCAGTTCTTC. As protein: CASTQANQRLYNEQFF. Drawing the rest from reference TRBV5-1 and TRBJ2-1, the complete variable domain is KAGVTQTPRYLIKTRGQQVTLSCSPISGHRSVSWYQQTPGQGLQFLFEYFSETQRNKGNFPGRFSGRQFSNSRSEMNVSTLELGDSALYLCASTQANQRLYNEQFFGPGTRLTVL.

The V gene is TRBV7-2, the J gene TRBJ1-1; the D is unclear. There are 12 residues in the CDR3. Germline V gene data show CDR1 as SGHTA and CDR2 as FQGNSA. V lost 9 bases and J lost 5, with 13 bases in between. CDR3 sequence: CASHRSRTEAFF. The CDR3 DNA reads as TGTGCCAGTCACCGCTCGAGGACTGAAGCTTTCTTT.

The chain is built from TRBV4-1 and TRBJ2-3; D is uncertain. The germline gives CDR1 MGHRA, CDR2 YSYEKL. Trimming took off 1 base at V and 5 bases at J, with 10 bases between the two ends. The CDR3 is 14 residues long. CDR3 bases: TGCGCCAGCAGCCAAGTAGGGCCCCAAGATACGCAGTATTTT. Translated: CASSQVGPQDTQYF.

The chain recombines TRBV7-6 with TRBJ1-1; tentatively, D is TRBD1 (5 bases). Germline V lookup: CDR1 SGHVS, CDR2 FNYEAQ. The CDR3 sequence is 14 residues long. Trimming removed 4 bases from V and 1 base from J, with 10 bases in between. Written as DNA, the CDR3 is TGTGCCAGCAGCTGGGGCAGCTCGAACACTGAAGCTTTCTTT. As protein: CASSWGSSNTEAFF.

The rearrangement links TRBV12-3 or TRBV12-4 to TRBJ2-1; 7 nucleotides align to TRBD2. The CDR3 loop spans 19 amino acids. V was clipped by 5 bases and J by 0 bases; unmatched bases: 16. The CDR3 here is CASSPGPASGRSSYNEQFF. The CDR3 coding sequence is TGTGCCAGCAGTCCCGGGCCGGCTAGCGGAAGGAGCTCCTACAATGAGCAGTTCTTC.

The chain couples TRBV18 to TRBJ1-1; D is uncertain. V was trimmed by 3 bases and J by 3 bases, leaving 8 bases between them. This CDR3 is built from 13 residues. Germline values: CDR1 KGHSH, CDR2 LQKENI. The CDR3 region is CASSPYGYTEAFF. CDR3 DNA: TGTGCCAGCTCACCGTACGGGTACACTGAAGCTTTCTTT.

This clonotype was observed at least ten times. The chain links TRBV11-2 to TRBJ2-2, with D perhaps TRBD2 (5 bases). Germline-derived CDR1 and CDR2 are SGHAT and FQNNGV. With 3 bases removed from V and 9 bases from J, the gap between germline ends came to 11 bases. The CDR3 totals 13 residues. CDR3 sequence reads: CASSFLEGRELFF. CDR3 DNA sequence: TGTGCCAGCAGCTTCCTCGAGGGAAGGGAGCTGTTTTTT.

The chain is built from TRBV7-9 and TRBJ2-1; 13 positions match TRBD2. The V segment lost 4 bases and the J segment 7 bases; nucleotides outside the gene matches: 10. The CDR3 has 17 amino acids. In germline, CDR1 is SEHNR, CDR2 FQNEAQ (reference sequence). The CDR3 region has the DNA TGTGCCAGCAGCTACGACACTAGCGGGAGGGCCGGAAATGAGCAGTTCTTC. Encoded protein: CASSYDTSGRAGNEQFF.

This clonotype was seen more than once but under ten times. The chain joins TRBV27 to TRBJ1-2, with 8 bases aligning to TRBD1. The junction had 9 bases not matched to a gene; V was cut back by 7 bases and J by 5 bases. This CDR3 has 14 amino acids. The germline V gene has CDR1 MNHEY and CDR2 SMNVEV (reference sequence). The CDR3 coding sequence is TGTGCCAGCAAGGACAGGGCGCTTGGGTATGGCTACACCTTC. Its translation: CASKDRALGYGYTF.

The J gene is TRBJ2-1, the V gene TRBV10-2; 14 bases are a match to TRBD2. J lost 8 bases, V lost 6 bases, and 3 bases had no gene match. The CDR3 runs 14 residues. Germline assignment: CDR1 WSHSY and CDR2 SAAADI. The CDR3 is CASRGTSGRDEQFF. The CDR3 bases are TGCGCCAGCAGGGGGACTAGCGGGAGAGATGAGCAGTTCTTC.

This clonotype was observed a handful of times. The gene calls are TRBV20-1 and TRBJ2-3, with 8 bases that match TRBD2. The CDR3 extends over 14 amino acids. Germline CDR1 reads DFQATT; CDR2 reads SNEGSKA (reference sequence). Trimming at V came to 6 bases and at J to 6 bases, leaving 11 bases not matched to a gene. CDR3 nucleotides: TGCAGTGCACGCAGGGAGCGGGAGTTTGATACGCAGTATTTT. Protein product: CSARREREFDTQYF.

The chain recombines TRBV11-2 with TRBJ1-3, with TRBD1 matching 7 bases. The J segment lost 0 bases and the V segment lost 5 bases, leaving 4 bases of the junction unmatched. CDR1 is SGHAT and CDR2 is FQNNGV in the germline V gene. The CDR3 loop spans 15 amino acids. The CDR3 DNA follows: TGTGCCAGCAGCACCCGGACAGGCTCTGGAAACACCATATATTTT. Its translation is CASSTRTGSGNTIYF.

This clonotype was counted only a few times. The chain employs TRBV7-6 and TRBJ2-7; TRBD1 might be the D (6 bases). Germline assignment: CDR1 SGHVS and CDR2 FNYEAQ. The ends were cut back, 5 bases at V and 3 bases at J, with 17 bases in the middle. This CDR3 is built from 15 residues. The CDR3 nucleotides are TGTGCCAGCAGCCTAGGTGTGGGGGCCCTCTACGAGCAGTACTTC. Translating gives CASSLGVGALYEQYF.

This clonotype came up a few times. The V and J genes are TRBV7-9 and TRBJ2-1, with a weak D call TRBD1 (5 bases). V lost 3 bases, J lost 3 bases, and 12 bases lay in between. From germline, CDR1 is SEHNR and CDR2 FQNEAQ (reference sequence). CDR3 length: 15 residues. In nucleotides, the CDR3 is TGTGCCAGCAGCTTGCTTGGTCAGGGCTACAATGAGCAGTTCTTC. Protein: CASSLLGQGYNEQFF.

This clonotype was detected ten times or more. The rearrangement joins TRBV7-9 to TRBJ2-1; TRBD2 agrees at 7 bases. Looked up from germline, CDR1 is SEHNR and CDR2 is FQNEAQ (reference sequence). The CDR3 covers 16 residues. The J segment lost 1 base and the V segment lost 4 bases, leaving 7 bases of the junction unmatched. This CDR3 reads CASSSHLAVSYNEQFF. The CDR3 DNA sequence: TGTGCCAGCAGCTCCCATCTAGCGGTATCCTACAATGAGCAGTTCTTC.

Turning to this clonotype: Just one base apart from a much larger clone, this may be a read error. The chain joins TRBV10-3 to TRBJ1-5, with 8 bases that match TRBD1. The CDR3 consists of 14 residues. The germline CDR1 and CDR2 sequences are ENHRY and SYGVKD. As DNA, the CDR3 is TGTGGCATTTGGACAGGGAGGAGCAATCAGCCCCAGCATTTT. Encoded protein: CGIWTGRSNQPQHF.